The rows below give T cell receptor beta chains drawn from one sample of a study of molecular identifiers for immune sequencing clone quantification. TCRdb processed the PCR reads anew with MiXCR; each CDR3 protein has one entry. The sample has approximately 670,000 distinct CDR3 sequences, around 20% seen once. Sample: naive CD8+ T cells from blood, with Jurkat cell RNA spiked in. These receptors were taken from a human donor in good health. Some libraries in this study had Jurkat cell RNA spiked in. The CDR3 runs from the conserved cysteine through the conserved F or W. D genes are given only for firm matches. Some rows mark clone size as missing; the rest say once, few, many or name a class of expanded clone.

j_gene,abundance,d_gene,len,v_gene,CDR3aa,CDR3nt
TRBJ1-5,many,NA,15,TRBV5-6,CASSLWGAYNQPQHF,TGTGCCAGCAGCTTGTGGGGGGCCTACAATCAGCCCCAGCATTTT
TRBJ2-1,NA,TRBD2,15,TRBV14,CASSQRTSVYNEQFF,TGTGCCAGCAGCCAGCGGACTAGCGTCTACAATGAGCAGTTCTTC
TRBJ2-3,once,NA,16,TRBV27,CASSSLSSSGTDTQYF,TGTGCCAGCAGTTCATTGAGTAGCTCGGGCACAGATACGCAGTATTTT
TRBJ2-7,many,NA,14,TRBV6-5,CASSTAGYSYEQYF,TGTGCCAGCAGCACCGCAGGGTACTCCTACGAGCAGTACTTC
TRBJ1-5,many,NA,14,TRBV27,CATALQGPSQPQHF,TGTGCCACCGCATTACAGGGACCATCTCAGCCCCAGCATTTT
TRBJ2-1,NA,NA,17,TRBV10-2,CASSESFPHQGSNEQFF,TGCGCCAGCAGTGAGAGCTTCCCCCACCAGGGTAGCAATGAGCAGTTCTTC
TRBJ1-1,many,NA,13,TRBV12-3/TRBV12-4,CASTISSSTEAFF,TGTGCCAGCACCATTTCAAGTTCCACTGAAGCTTTCTTT
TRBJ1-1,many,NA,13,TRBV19,CASGRDINTEAFF,TGTGCCAGTGGCCGGGACATAAACACTGAAGCTTTCTTT
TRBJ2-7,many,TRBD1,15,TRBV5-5,CASSLFGQGAYEQYF,TGTGCCAGCAGCTTGTTCGGACAGGGGGCCTACGAGCAGTACTTC
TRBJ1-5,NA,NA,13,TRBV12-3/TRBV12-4,CASTGGIRSTQHF,TGTGCCAGCACCGGAGGTATCCGATCAACCCAGCATTTT
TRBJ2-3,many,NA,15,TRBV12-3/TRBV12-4,CASTPAAYHPDTQYF,TGTGCCAGCACCCCCGCAGCCTACCACCCCGATACGCAGTATTTT
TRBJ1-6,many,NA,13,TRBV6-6,CASTSPRDSPLHF,TGTGCCAGCACCTCGCCCCGCGATTCACCCCTCCACTTT
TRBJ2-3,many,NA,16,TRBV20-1,CSARDLTGPSTDTQYF,TGCAGTGCTAGAGATCTTACAGGGCCTAGCACAGATACGCAGTATTTT
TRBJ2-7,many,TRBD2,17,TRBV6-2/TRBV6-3,CASSYSTSGPTTVEQYF,TGTGCCAGCAGTTATAGTACTAGCGGACCTACTACGGTAGAGCAGTACTTC
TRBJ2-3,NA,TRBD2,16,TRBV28,CASTRSSGTWTDTQYF,TGTGCCAGCACCCGAAGTAGCGGGACTTGGACAGATACGCAGTATTTT
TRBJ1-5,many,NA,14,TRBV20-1,CSASAVQSTQPQHF,TGCAGTGCTAGCGCCGTACAGTCTACTCAGCCCCAGCATTTT
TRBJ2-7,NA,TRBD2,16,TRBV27,CASSFQGDSGSYEQYF,TGTGCCAGCAGTTTCCAAGGGGATAGCGGGAGTTACGAGCAGTACTTC
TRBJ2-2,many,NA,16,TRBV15,CATSIGGRGLVEELFF,TGTGCCACCAGCATCGGGGGACGCGGGCTGGTCGAGGAGCTGTTTTTT
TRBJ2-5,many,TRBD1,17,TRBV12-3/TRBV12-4,CASSLAPGQEDSRTQYF,TGTGCCAGCAGTTTAGCCCCGGGACAGGAGGACTCTAGGACCCAGTACTTC
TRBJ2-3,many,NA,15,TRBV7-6,CASSLVARSTDTQYF,TGTGCCAGCAGCTTGGTGGCGCGGTCCACAGATACGCAGTATTTT
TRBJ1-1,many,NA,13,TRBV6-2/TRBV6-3,CASTTVMNTEAFF,TGTGCCAGCACCACGGTTATGAACACTGAAGCTTTCTTT
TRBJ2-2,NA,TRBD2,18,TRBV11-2,CAGSLMKVAGGYTGELFF,TGTGCCGGCAGCTTAATGAAGGTAGCGGGAGGCTACACCGGGGAGCTGTTTTTT
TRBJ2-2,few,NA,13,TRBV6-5,CASRDLGTGELFF,TGTGCCAGCCGGGACCTAGGCACCGGGGAGCTGTTTTTT
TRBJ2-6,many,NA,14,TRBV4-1,CASSQLIGANVLTF,TGCGCCAGCAGCCAGCTAATCGGGGCCAACGTCCTGACTTTC
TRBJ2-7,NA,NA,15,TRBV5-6,CASRGLHVSSYEQYF,TGTGCCAGCAGGGGGTTACATGTGAGCTCCTACGAGCAGTACTTC
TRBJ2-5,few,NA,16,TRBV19,CASSMRLAPIQETQYF,TGTGCCAGTAGTATGCGGCTAGCGCCCATCCAAGAGACCCAGTACTTC
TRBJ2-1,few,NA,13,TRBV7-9,CASSSYSTGEQFF,TGTGCCAGCAGCTCATATTCTACGGGAGAGCAGTTCTTC
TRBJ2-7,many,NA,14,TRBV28,CASSFRGLAYEQYF,TGTGCCAGCAGTTTTCGGGGGTTGGCCTACGAGCAGTACTTC
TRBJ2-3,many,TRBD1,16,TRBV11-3,CASSSDRGPHTDTQYF,TGTGCCAGCAGCTCTGACAGGGGACCACACACAGATACGCAGTATTTT
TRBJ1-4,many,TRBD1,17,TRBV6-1,CASSEDWFGQGNEKLFF,TGTGCCAGCAGTGAAGATTGGTTCGGACAGGGTAATGAAAAACTGTTTTTT
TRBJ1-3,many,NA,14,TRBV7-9,CASSSPLRGNTIYF,TGTGCCAGCAGCTCCCCCCTCCGTGGAAACACCATATATTTT
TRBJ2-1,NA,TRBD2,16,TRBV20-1,CSASFTGLAGLHEQFF,TGCAGTGCTAGCTTTACGGGACTAGCGGGACTTCATGAGCAGTTCTTC
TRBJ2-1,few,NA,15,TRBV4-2,CASSQAETEYNEQFF,TGTGCCAGCAGCCAAGCGGAGACGGAGTACAATGAGCAGTTCTTC
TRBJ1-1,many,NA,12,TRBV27,CASGRLEAEAFF,TGTGCCAGCGGCCGCCTAGAGGCTGAAGCTTTCTTT
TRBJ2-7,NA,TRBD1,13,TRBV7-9,CASSLDPGQEKYF,TGTGCCAGCAGCTTAGACCCGGGACAGGAAAAGTACTTC
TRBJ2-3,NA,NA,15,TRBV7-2,CARSLGQMSTDTQYF,TGTGCCCGCAGTTTAGGCCAGATGAGCACAGATACGCAGTATTTT
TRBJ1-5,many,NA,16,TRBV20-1,CSARNHGQNINQPQHF,TGCAGTGCTAGAAATCATGGGCAGAACATTAATCAGCCCCAGCATTTT
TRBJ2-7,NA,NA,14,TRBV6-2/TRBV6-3,CASSYLTTPYEQYF,TGTGCCAGCAGTTACCTGACTACGCCCTACGAGCAGTACTTC
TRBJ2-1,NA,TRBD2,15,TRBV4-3,CASSQDTGGYNEQFF,TGCGCCAGCAGCCAAGACACGGGGGGGTACAATGAGCAGTTCTTC
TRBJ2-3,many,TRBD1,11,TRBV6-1,CASKRDREGYF,TGTGCCAGCAAGCGGGACAGGGAGGGGTATTTT
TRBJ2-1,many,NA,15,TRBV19,CASSIAALTYNEQFF,TGTGCCAGTAGTATAGCAGCTCTGACCTACAATGAGCAGTTCTTC
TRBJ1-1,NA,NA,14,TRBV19,CASSRALGGTGAFF,TGTGCCAGTAGTAGGGCCTTGGGGGGCACTGGAGCTTTCTTT
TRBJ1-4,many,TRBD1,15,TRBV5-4,CASSRDRDESEKLFF,TGTGCCAGCAGCCGGGACAGGGACGAAAGTGAAAAACTGTTTTTT
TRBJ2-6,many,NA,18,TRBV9,CASSATDSPISGANVLTF,TGTGCCAGCAGCGCTACGGACAGCCCCATCTCTGGGGCCAACGTCCTGACTTTC
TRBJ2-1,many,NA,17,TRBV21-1,CASSKAPGLAGVNEQFF,TGTGCCAGCAGCAAAGCCCCCGGACTAGCGGGAGTTAATGAGCAGTTCTTC
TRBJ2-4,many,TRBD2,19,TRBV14,CASSRLAGAQGVAKNIQYF,TGTGCCAGCAGTCGACTAGCGGGAGCCCAAGGGGTAGCCAAAAACATTCAGTACTTC
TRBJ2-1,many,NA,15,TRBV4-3,CASSQGKLGYNEQFF,TGCGCCAGCAGCCAAGGCAAGTTGGGGTACAATGAGCAGTTCTTC
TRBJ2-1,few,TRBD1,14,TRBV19,CASKLGTGLNEQFF,TGTGCCAGTAAATTAGGGACAGGGTTGAATGAGCAGTTCTTC
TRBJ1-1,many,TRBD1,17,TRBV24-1,CATSDGAWGQMNTEAFF,TGTGCCACCAGTGATGGGGCGTGGGGACAGATGAACACTGAAGCTTTCTTT
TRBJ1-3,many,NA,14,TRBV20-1,CSARGLISGNTIYF,TGCAGTGCTAGAGGACTGATCTCTGGAAACACCATATATTTT
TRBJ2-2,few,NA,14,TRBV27,CASMGGANTGELFF,TGTGCCAGCATGGGCGGAGCGAACACCGGGGAGCTGTTTTTT
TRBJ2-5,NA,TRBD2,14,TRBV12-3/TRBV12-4,CASSPGLAVESQYF,TGTGCCAGCAGCCCCGGACTAGCGGTGGAGTCCCAGTACTTC
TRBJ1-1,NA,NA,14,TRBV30,CAWSVEQTNTEAFF,TGTGCCTGGAGTGTAGAACAGACGAACACTGAAGCTTTCTTT
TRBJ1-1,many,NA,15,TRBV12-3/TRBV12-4,CASSSTGLGNTEAFF,TGTGCCAGCAGTTCGACAGGACTAGGAAACACTGAAGCTTTCTTT